Sequencing of this T cell receptor (beta chain) was carried out in a study of cytomegalovirus exposure and HLA in healthy donors (dated by TCRdb to about 2017). About the investigation overall: An earlier analysis of approximately 640 of the donors reported 276 Gb of sequence data and 117 million unique TCR beta sequences from 150 million to 200 million T cells. Roughly 290 gigabases of sequencing data and around 80 million unique TCR sequences made up an early release that covered about 640 HLA-typed donors. Of the approximately 400 genotyped donors, roughly 80% fell in the genetic ancestry cluster associated with self-reported Caucasian donors. The study aimed to test whether cataloging public T cell receptors could reveal signatures of past pathogen exposure. The T cell repertoires of 666 subjects were profiled by immunosequencing and related to cytomegalovirus serostatus. Besides the first cohort of 550 to 750 subjects, a separate validation cohort made up of 120 or so different subjects was used. The study combined high-throughput TCR immunosequencing, statistical association of individual TCRs with disease status, and machine learning to predict cytomegalovirus infection status. In a later analysis, previously published TCR beta repertoires from 666 donors were re-analyzed and high-resolution HLA genotyping was added so that TCR occurrence patterns could be studied. In the later analysis, no new phenotypic data were used to find candidate immune exposures; instead, reliance was placed on TCR beta sequences and their occurrence across donors. An earlier analysis of several hundred of the donors used high-throughput TCR beta sequencing to judge whether each TCR beta V gene segment behaved as functional or pseudogenic. Donor age, sex, ethnicity and CMV serostatus were compiled together with the repertoire data. Genome-wide SNP genotypes for about three fifths of the roughly 670 donors were used in a later genetic analysis, which treated that subset as a discovery cohort. All discovery cohort repertoires had been generated using a single sequencing platform. Both class I and class II loci were covered by HLA typing, at four-digit resolution. Typing coverage varied by locus: roughly 620-630 donors for A, B, C, DRB1 and DQB1; roughly 520 for DQA1; 606 for DPA1; under 490 for DPB1. About five DR-DQ haplotypes were treated as single units for association and clustering because of strong linkage in the cohort. Among 398 genotyped donors of the cohort, an average of about 240,000 unique TCR beta nucleotide sequences were sequenced per donor, roughly a sixth of them non-productive. Findings and caveats that apply to the study as a whole: This cohort had only TCR beta chains sequenced, and the lack of alpha or paired-chain data limited which features could be detected. A further reported finding was that TCR beta sequences accurately predicted the HLA-A and HLA-B alleles for most subjects in the first cohort. Because counts were too low, about 15 rarely observed V segments, including chromosome 9 orphons, were left out of the earlier analysis of some 640 of the donors. Cytomegalovirus status was reported to be diagnosed by the classifier with high specificity and sensitivity in both the original and validation cohorts. A total of 164 TCR beta chains were listed by the study as associated with cytomegalovirus. The authors suggested that the approach could potentially be generalized to other disease states and immunological phenotypes. Broadly in line with IMGT annotations, most TCR beta V segments showed up in productive rearrangements about 87% or about 30% of the time in an earlier analysis of several hundred of the donors. When HLA alleles, especially DR and DQ, strongly co-occurred, attributing TCR associations to individual alleles was difficult. Immune exposure information for the cohort was limited to CMV serostatus. Three of the identified cytomegalovirus-associated TCR beta chains were confirmed in vitro to be specific for cytomegalovirus antigens. A group of highly shared sequence variants was considered likely to be a technical artifact of the sequencing pipeline. Because the 87-base-pair reads could not distinguish some IMGT-functional V segments, including TRBV6-2 and TRBV6-3, those segments were excluded. At a false discovery rate of 0.05, a later analysis linked around 15,000 TCR beta sequences to specific HLA alleles. V-gene and J-gene trimming of TCR beta chains was associated with a missense DCLRE1C variant in a later genetic analysis, and the association was replicated in an independent cohort. Across donors, most TCR sequences were observed very rarely, whereas some public TCRs were present in many individuals. According to a later analysis, TCR association rates differed among HLA loci, with DRB1 alleles showing the most associated TCRs and HLA-C alleles showing the fewest. A later genetic analysis reported fewer N-insertions in productive TCRs among donors in an Asian-associated ancestry cluster than the 666-donor mean. In a later analysis, HLA-associated TCR beta chains showed more clonal expansion and lower generation probabilities than non-associated chains that were equally common. Linkage disequilibrium might explain the correlated functional status among segregating V segments, but an unknown experimental factor could not be excluded. According to a later analysis, parvovirus B19, influenza, CMV and Epstein-Barr virus appeared linked to several top co-occurrence clusters. HLA typing was unavailable for some donors at each locus, so association tests used only the typed subset. Presence/absence analyses assumed roughly uniform sequencing depth across donors, an assumption that may not hold. A later analysis found that most CMV-associated TCR beta chains appeared HLA-restricted, with HLA associations seemingly driven largely by CMV exposure.

As encoded in the germline V gene (reference sequence), CDR1 is SEHNR while CDR2 is FQNEAQ. At the junction V is shortened by 3 bases and J by 8 bases, with 10 bases in between. Its CDR3 holds 12 amino acids, cysteine through phenylalanine. Left in the record is the CDR3 DNA by itself, 36 bases read in frame from the first base. About this clone: It has no known antigen specificity.

The cohort consisted of 600 to 750 healthy bone marrow donors. At the time of sampling, all cohort members were nominally healthy, though unrecorded immune exposures were likely present. The donor tested CMV seronegative and was one of the 352 seronegative cohort members. A peripheral blood sample was provided by each donor, and peripheral blood mononuclear cells were used for TCR beta sequencing. The Qiagen DNeasy Blood Extraction Kit was used to extract genomic DNA from the blood cell samples. The library was built by means of the immunoSEQ multiplex PCR assay. The multiplex PCR relied on a mix of 60 forward primers for TCR Vbeta segments and 13 reverse primers for TCR Jbeta segments. The CDR3 region of rearranged TCR beta genes was amplified from genomic DNA by a multiplex PCR assay. On the Illumina HiSeq System, the amplified TCR beta libraries were sequenced as 87-base-pair reads. In the paper's pipeline: A later analysis counted tens of millions of unique TCR beta chains across the 550 to 800 repertoires, and roughly 10 million of these chains were shared by at least two donors. A nearest-neighbor algorithm error-corrected the raw reads and collapsed the reads into unique sequences, merging closely related sequences to remove PCR and sequencing errors. To assign V, D and J gene segments, CDR3 sequences were aligned to IMGT reference sequences. Each retained sequence needed at least a six-nucleotide match to both a V gene segment and a J gene segment. Rearrangements were classified as productive when the CDR3 lacked stop codons and remained in frame with V and J, and all other rearrangements were classified as non-productive. Following IMGT convention, CDR3 was defined as the stretch from the second conserved V-encoded cysteine up to the conserved J-encoded phenylalanine. Sequences without an unambiguous match to a single V gene segment were excluded from the earlier analysis of 500 to 700 of the donors. An earlier analysis of 587 of the donors called V segments functional above 56.7% productive rearrangements and segregating when the between-donor standard deviation exceeded 5%. A statistical classification framework was built to diagnose cytomegalovirus status from the catalog of TCR beta chain sequences. In a later analysis, TCR nucleotide sequences were compared against IMGT/GENE-DB human TR gene sequences so that V and J genes could be assigned. In a later analysis, CDR3 sequences and most-parsimonious VDJ recombination scenarios were assigned using the TCRdist pipeline. In a later analysis, each TCR beta chain was defined by its CDR3 amino acid sequence together with its V-gene family, and reads without a unique V-gene family were excluded. In a later analysis, nearly 600 highly shared, low-generation-probability nucleotide sequences were removed to address suspected cross-contamination and a sequencing artifact. In a later analysis, a clonal expansion index for each public chain was calculated from normalized within-repertoire ranks of inferred template counts. A later analysis computed generation probabilities with a VDJ recombination model fitted to out-of-frame rearrangements, and checked the results against IGoR. A later analysis scored TCR-TCR, TCR-HLA and TCR-CMV co-occurrence with hypergeometric tests, applying a repertoire-size bias correction to TCR pairs. To estimate false discovery rates, a later analysis permuted the HLA or CMV assignments 20 times. In a later analysis, co-occurring TCRs were grouped using DBSCAN, with TCRdist sequence similarity added in when clustering inside HLA-allele-positive subsets. Repertoires with fewer than 30,000 or more than 120,000 public chains, plus five repertoires with anomalous nucleotide sharing, were excluded from co-occurrence clustering. Here the immuneACCESS table is served through TCRdb, limited to in-frame sequences with V and J called. Missing clones are a known gap in these copies; in checked studies unresolved V genes cover under half, and the rest lacks a known reason. The V and J calls and the clone size are those of that table, but D and trimming were determined from the DNA. The sample's table lists a count of about 40,000 clones. About 1.7% of the sample is taken by the ten largest.

This TCR came from a woman aged 30 to 39 in good health and CMV-seronegative. Recombination linked TRBV7-9 to TRBJ1-1; TRBD1 is a weak D gene call, 5 bases matching. The source material was PBMCs. The CDR3 has the sequence CASSLTPGEAFF. The DNA reads TGTGCCAGCAGCTTGACACCAGGGGAAGCTTTCTTT.